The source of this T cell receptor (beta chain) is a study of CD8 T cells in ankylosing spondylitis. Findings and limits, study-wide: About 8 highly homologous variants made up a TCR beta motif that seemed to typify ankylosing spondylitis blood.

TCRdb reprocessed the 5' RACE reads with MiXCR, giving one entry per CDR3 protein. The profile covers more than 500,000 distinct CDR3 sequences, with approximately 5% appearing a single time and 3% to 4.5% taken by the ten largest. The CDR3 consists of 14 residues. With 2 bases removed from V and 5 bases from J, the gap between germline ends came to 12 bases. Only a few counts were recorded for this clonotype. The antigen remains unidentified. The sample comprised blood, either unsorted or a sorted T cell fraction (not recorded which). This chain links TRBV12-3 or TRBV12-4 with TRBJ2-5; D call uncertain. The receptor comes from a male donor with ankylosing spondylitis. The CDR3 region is CASSLLVVRETQYF. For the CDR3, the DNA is TGTGCCAGCAGTTTATTGGTAGTGAGGGAGACCCAGTACTTC.